This is a list of T cell receptor beta chains from one sample in a study of blood T cells in healthy people across ages. In TCRdb, the 5' RACE reads were re-called with MiXCR into one record per CDR3 protein. The sample consists of roughly 790,000 distinct CDR3 sequences, around 40% of them appearing once. The sequenced sample was blood. Source of these receptors: a woman in her fifties or sixties in good health. CDR3s include the opening cysteine and the closing phenylalanine or tryptophan. D genes are given only for firm matches. Clone size, where shown, is once, few, many, or a class for clones that have expanded.

V	size	D	J	CDR3	DNA
TRBV29-1	.	TRBD1	TRBJ2-5	CSVEGTGTGGPQYF	TGCAGCGTTGAAGGAACCGGGACAGGGGGCCCCCAGTACTTC
TRBV4-2	once	.	TRBJ1-4	CAGSQVMARVGAGEKLFF	TGTGCCGGCAGCCAAGTCATGGCGCGAGTGGGCGCGGGTGAAAAACTGTTTTTT
TRBV29-1	.	.	TRBJ2-1	CSVTGNSSYNEQFF	TGCAGCGTAACAGGGAACAGCTCCTACAATGAGCAGTTCTTC
TRBV10-1	.	.	TRBJ2-3	CASSEGLEFTDTQYF	TGCGCCAGCAGTGAGGGACTCGAATTCACAGATACGCAGTATTTT
TRBV20-1	few	TRBD2	TRBJ2-1	CSAAPAGGDYNEQFF	TGCAGTGCCGCCCCGGCGGGGGGGGACTACAATGAGCAGTTCTTC
TRBV3-1	few	.	TRBJ1-2	CASSQAHGYTF	TGTGCCAGCAGCCAAGCACATGGCTACACCTTC
TRBV20-1	.	.	TRBJ2-3	CSARVAALDTQYF	TGCAGCGCCAGGGTAGCGGCGCTAGATACGCAGTATTTT
TRBV7-8	.	TRBD1	TRBJ1-2	CASSLGARQGTYGYTF	TGTGCCAGCAGCTTAGGGGCCCGACAGGGGACCTATGGCTACACCTTC
TRBV11-2	few	.	TRBJ2-1	CASSSQGRQFF	TGTGCCAGCAGCTCTCAGGGGAGACAGTTCTTC
TRBV12-3/TRBV12-4	many	TRBD2	TRBJ2-3	CASRLRLAGETDTQYF	TGTGCCAGCAGACTACGACTAGCGGGAGAAACAGATACGCAGTATTTT
TRBV27	few	TRBD1	TRBJ1-4	CASSPSAGQGEKLFF	TGTGCCAGCAGTCCCTCGGCGGGACAGGGTGAAAAACTGTTTTTT
TRBV5-1	once	.	TRBJ2-7	CASSLVQSRYEQYF	TGCGCCAGCAGCTTGGTCCAGTCGCGCTACGAGCAGTACTTC
TRBV3-1	.	.	TRBJ2-7	CASSRRTEGAYEQYF	TGTGCCAGCAGCCGCCGCACGGAGGGTGCCTACGAGCAGTACTTC
TRBV3-1	few	.	TRBJ2-5	CASSPSPGETQYF	TGTGCCAGCAGCCCATCCCCGGGCGAGACCCAGTACTTC
TRBV9	.	TRBD1	TRBJ1-2	CASSGTGERNYGYTF	TGTGCCAGCAGTGGAACAGGGGAACGGAACTATGGCTACACCTTC
TRBV5-1	few	TRBD2	TRBJ2-3	CASSQGLAGGTTDTQYF	TGCGCCAGCAGCCAAGGACTAGCGGGAGGGACCACAGATACGCAGTATTTT
TRBV20-1	.	TRBD2	TRBJ2-3	CSARGKRGQDITDTQYF	TGCAGTGCTAGAGGGAAGCGGGGTCAGGACATCACAGATACGCAGTATTTT